This T cell receptor (beta chain) was recorded in a study of T-cell memory formation after mild COVID-19. Overall study context: The TCR clusters were mostly specific to one donor. Study-level points and caveats: Cross-reactive memory appears to have joined, as suggested by some responding clones showing up in pre-infection memory. From day 15 to 85, contracting clones were balanced between CD4 and CD8, whereas later expanders leaned toward CD4+. Of the contracting clones, CD4+ ones lay mainly in CM and EM, and CD8+ ones in EMRA.

Concerning this clonotype: Its matching antigen is unknown.

One entry per CDR3 protein results from TCRdb running MiXCR on the 5' RACE reads. Among 450,000 to 650,000 distinct CDR3 sequences listed, roughly 20% were seen once. Trimming cost V 6 bases and J 8 bases, with 19 bases left between them. The CDR3 covers 14 residues. Sequences were obtained from PBMCs or a T cell subset sorted from them (not recorded which). The rearrangement links TRBV12-3 or TRBV12-4 to TRBJ1-2, with a tentative D call TRBD1 (5 bases). The TCR was taken from an adult woman who had mild COVID-19 (a few samples of this study predate the infection). Cell type and time point are not known. CDR3 loop: CASRPRDSLFGYTF. The CDR3 DNA follows: TGTGCCAGCAGACCTCGGGACTCGCTGTTCGGCTACACCTTC.